The 28 T cell receptor beta chains reported below all come from one sample, sequenced in a study of blood T cell repertoires in COVID-19. Clones were read by immunoSEQ multiplex PCR, and TCRdb kept only the in-frame ones, dropping some. Among fewer than 350,000 clones listed, around 90% were seen once. Sequencing was performed on PBMCs or T cells enriched from blood (not recorded which). The receptors here all came from a man aged 60 to 75 who had recovered from COVID-19.

In its sample, this clone was seen once. The V gene is TRBV3-1 (or the pseudogene TRBV3-2), the J gene TRBJ1-3; D is undetermined. From germline, CDR1 is LGHDT and CDR2 YNNKEL (reference sequence). V was clipped by 4 bases and J by 0 bases, with 10 bases between them. This CDR3 has 15 residues. The CDR3, as DNA: TGTGCCAGCAGCCCGAGAGGTAGCTCTGGAAACACCATATATTTT. Protein sequence: CASSPRGSSGNTIYF.

CDR3 coding DNA: TGTGCCAGCAGCTTGGTCGGGACAGGGGTAGGCTACACCTTC. Translating gives CASSLVGTGVGYTF. The chain is built from TRBV7-2 and TRBJ1-2; 10 nucleotides agree with TRBD1. The J segment lost 8 bases and the V segment lost 3 bases, leaving 6 bases of the junction unmatched. In germline, CDR1 is SGHTA, CDR2 FQGNSA. The CDR3 loop spans 14 amino acids.

V usage is TRBV24-1 and J usage is TRBJ2-3; perhaps TRBD1 as D (8 bases). Deletions cut 4 bases from V and 3 bases from J, with 16 bases between. Germline V gene lookup returns CDR1 KGHDR and CDR2 SFDVKD. The CDR3 is made up of 16 amino acids. CDR3 nucleotides: TGTGCCACCAGTGACTGGGGGGGACAGGAGACAGATACGCAGTATTTT. Translation: CATSDWGGQETDTQYF.

The genes are TRBV11-1 and TRBJ2-3, with 12 positions matching TRBD2. The CDR3 runs 16 residues. Unmatched junction bases numbered 3, after V lost 5 bases and J lost 0 bases. The V gene's germline CDR1 is SGHAT and CDR2 FQDESV (reference sequence). CDR3: CASSAGTSGSTDTQYF. CDR3 DNA sequence: TGTGCCAGCAGCGCAGGGACTAGCGGGAGCACAGATACGCAGTATTTT.

This chain links TRBV27 with TRBJ2-6, with TRBD1 matching 9 bases. Trimming cost V 5 bases and J 1 base; bases outside gene matches: 9. Germline assignment: CDR1 MNHEY and CDR2 SMNVEV (reference sequence). This CDR3 comprises 18 residues. CDR3 protein: CASSQPGQGGSGANVLTF. The DNA of the CDR3 is TGTGCCAGCAGTCAACCGGGACAGGGAGGATCTGGGGCCAACGTCCTGACTTTC.

The chain links TRBV7-3 to TRBJ2-2, with 11 nucleotides matching TRBD2. Losses at the gene ends were 0 bases for V and 8 bases for J; bases not matched to a gene: 8. Germline values: CDR1 SGHTA, CDR2 FQGTGA. This CDR3 has 17 amino acids. The chain's CDR3 is CASSLTSGRAFLGELFF. The CDR3, as DNA: TGTGCCAGCAGCTTAACTAGCGGGAGGGCCTTCCTTGGGGAGCTGTTTTTT.

The chain recombines TRBV24-1 with TRBJ2-7, with D unclear. The germline V gene encodes CDR1 KGHDR and CDR2 SFDVKD. The germline V and J ends were trimmed by 9 bases and 3 bases, with 5 bases remaining between them. This CDR3 is 10 amino acids long. CDR3 sequence reads: CATPYYEQYF. The CDR3 region has the DNA TGTGCCACCCCTTACTACGAGCAGTACTTC.

The chain uses TRBV11-2 and TRBJ2-7; D is uncertain. This CDR3 has 14 amino acids. V lost 1 base and J 3 bases, leaving 10 bases between the germline ends. Germline assignment: CDR1 SGHAT and CDR2 FQNNGV. CDR3 sequence reads: CASSLGQAHYEQYF. In nucleotides, the CDR3 is TGTGCCAGCAGCTTAGGGCAGGCGCACTACGAGCAGTACTTC.

CDR3 nucleotides: TGTGCCAGCAGTGCGAGGGATTGGAATTCACCCCTCCACTTT. This gives the protein CASSARDWNSPLHF. The V gene is TRBV2, the J gene TRBJ1-6; D remains ambiguous. Germline CDR1 and CDR2: SNHLY and FYNNEI. The V end was cut by 4 bases, the J end by 7 bases, with 11 bases between. The CDR3 is made up of 14 amino acids.

This chain connects TRBV5-4 to TRBJ1-1; TRBD1 matches at 10 bases. The CDR3 is made up of 15 amino acids. The V and J ends lost 0 bases and 4 bases, in that order; junction bases with no gene match: 3. Germline lookup yields CDR1 SGHNT and CDR2 YYREEE (reference sequence). CDR3 DNA: TGTGCCAGCAGCTTGGGACAGGGGGCCCGCACTGAAGCTTTCTTT. This gives the protein CASSLGQGARTEAFF.

The chain couples TRBV12-3 or TRBV12-4 to TRBJ2-6; 8 bases fit TRBD2. This CDR3 spans 13 amino acids. V gave up 6 bases and J gave up 16 bases; unmatched junction bases: 11. The CDR3 DNA is TGTGCCAGCAGCCTTGCCCCCCGGGAGGGTCTGACTTTC. Translated, it gives CASSLAPREGLTF.

The table lists this clone with a count of one. J is TRBJ2-5 and V is TRBV12-3 or TRBV12-4; D ambiguous. Trimming removed 3 bases at V and 0 bases at J, with 5 bases between. CDR3 length equals 13 residues. The CDR3 region is CASSLPDQETQYF. The CDR3, as DNA: TGTGCCAGCAGTTTGCCGGACCAAGAGACCCAGTACTTC.

The gene calls are TRBV29-1 and TRBJ1-1; no clear D. Per germline, CDR1 SQVTM and CDR2 ANQGSEA. CDR3 length: 12 amino acids. The V end lost 5 bases, the J end lost 3 bases, and 10 bases lay between the germline ends. CDR3 amino acids: CSVLTAYTEAFF. The CDR3, as DNA: TGCAGCGTTTTAACAGCTTACACTGAAGCTTTCTTT.

The chain joins TRBV25-1 to TRBJ1-2, with 8 bases lining up with TRBD1. The CDR3 sequence is 17 residues long. CDR1 MGHDK and CDR2 SYGVNS come from the germline V gene. V dropped 2 bases and J dropped 2; count of bases not matched to a gene: 10. CDR3 in DNA: TGTGCCAGCAGTGAAGCTAGCGGCAGGGGGCCGAACTATGGCTACACCTTC. Protein: CASSEASGRGPNYGYTF.

The rearrangement joins TRBV29-1 to TRBJ1-5; D is ambiguous. V was shortened by 5 bases and J by 4 bases, with 12 bases between the two germline ends. CDR3 length: 13 amino acids. Germline V lookup: CDR1 SQVTM, CDR2 ANQGSEA. In nucleotides, the CDR3 is TGCAGCGTTCGAAACAGTAATAATCAGCCCCAGCATTTT. Translation gives CSVRNSNNQPQHF.

The V and J genes are TRBV5-1 and TRBJ2-1; D not certain. Looked up from germline, CDR1 is SGHRS and CDR2 is YFSETQ. The V end lost 4 bases, the J end lost 6 bases, and 8 bases lay between the germline ends. The CDR3 contains 12 residues. CDR3 DNA: TGCGCCAGCAGCACCACTTTCAATGAGCAGTTCTTC. This sequence encodes CASSTTFNEQFF.

The chain joins TRBV29-1 to TRBJ2-3, with 8 bases aligning to TRBD2. CDR3 length: 13 amino acids. Trimming at V came to 7 bases and at J to 1 base, leaving 4 bases not matched to a gene. Per germline, CDR1 SQVTM and CDR2 ANQGSEA. The DNA for the CDR3 is TGCAGCGGCCGGGAGGGGGGCACAGATACGCAGTATTTT. Protein: CSGREGGTDTQYF.

A single count supports this clone. The rearrangement joins TRBV4-1 to TRBJ1-4; D is unresolved. The CDR3 contains 16 residues. Per the germline V gene, CDR1 is MGHRA and CDR2 is YSYEKL. Trimming removed 0 bases from V and 8 bases from J, with 16 bases in between. The CDR3 nucleotides are TGCGCCAGCAGCCAAGACCCCACAGTCGGGAGGGAAAAACTGTTTTTT. Translating gives CASSQDPTVGREKLFF.

A few counts support this clone. The chain is built from TRBV6-5 and TRBJ1-2; maybe TRBD1 (6 bases). This CDR3 is 15 amino acids long. Trimming removed 6 bases at V and 6 bases at J, with 20 bases between. Germline CDR1 and CDR2: MNHEY and SVGAGI. CDR3 sequence reads: CASRPLTGRINGYTF. Here the CDR3 DNA reads TGTGCCAGCAGACCACTTACAGGGCGGATTAATGGCTACACCTTC.

The chain is built from TRBV11-2 and TRBJ2-1; 7 bases are a match to TRBD2. This CDR3 comprises 16 residues. CDR1 and CDR2 from the germline V gene are SGHAT and FQNNGV. Trimming removed 2 bases from V and 4 bases from J; junction bases left unmatched: 8. The CDR3 nucleotides read TGTGCCAGCAGCTTATTATATCTAGCGGTTTACAATGAGCAGTTCTTC. Its translation is CASSLLYLAVYNEQFF.

The chain joins TRBV11-2 to TRBJ2-3; 10 bases align to TRBD2. The CDR3 is 19 residues long. Trimming cost V 1 base and J 2 bases; bases outside gene matches: 12. CDR1 is SGHAT, CDR2 FQNNGV, per germline. CDR3: CASSLAPSGRAPPTDTQYF. In nucleotides, the CDR3 is TGTGCCAGCAGCTTAGCGCCCAGCGGGAGGGCCCCCCCCACAGATACGCAGTATTTT.

This chain connects TRBV6-5 to TRBJ1-2; 9 bases map to TRBD1. The germline CDR1 and CDR2 sequences are MNHEY and SVGAGI. The V and J ends lost 0 bases and 7 bases, in that order; junction bases with no gene match: 3. The CDR3 contains 14 residues. CDR3: CASSYSGTGSGYTF. The DNA of the CDR3 is TGTGCCAGCAGTTACTCCGGGACAGGGAGTGGCTACACCTTC.

The chain carries TRBV9 and TRBJ1-6, with D tentatively TRBD1 (6 bases). There are 14 residues in the CDR3. The V and J ends lost 3 bases and 10 bases respectively, with 14 bases between them. Germline lookup yields CDR1 SGDLS and CDR2 YYNGEE. This chain's CDR3 is CASSAQQGTSPLHF. CDR3 bases: TGTGCCAGCAGCGCACAACAGGGCACCTCACCCCTCCACTTT.

This clone came up once. This chain connects TRBV4-3 to TRBJ2-3; D gene unclear. V shed 3 bases and J shed 4 bases, with 8 bases lying between them. The CDR3 consists of 13 residues. Germline values: CDR1 LGHNA, CDR2 YSLEER. CDR3 region: CASSQRHPDTQYF. In DNA form, the CDR3 reads TGCGCCAGCAGCCAGAGACATCCAGATACGCAGTATTTT.

V usage is TRBV28 and J usage is TRBJ2-1; unclear D gene. Germline V gene sequence: CDR1 MDHEN, CDR2 SYDVKM. V shed 3 bases and J shed 9 bases, with 9 bases lying between them. The CDR3 has 12 residues. In nucleotides, the CDR3 is TGTGCCAGCAGTTTCCCTTTCCGTGAGCAGTTCTTC. It yields the protein CASSFPFREQFF.

The chain recombines TRBV5-1 with TRBJ1-1; tentatively, D is TRBD1 (6 bases). V was trimmed by 3 bases and J by 7 bases, leaving 10 bases between them. Looked up from germline, CDR1 is SGHRS and CDR2 is YFSETQ. The CDR3 length is 12 residues. CDR3 in DNA: TGCGCCAGCAGCTCGACAGGTAATGAAGCTTTCTTT. It yields the protein CASSSTGNEAFF.

This clone occurred once. This rearrangement joins TRBV6-5 to TRBJ2-4, with D possibly matching TRBD2 (5 bases). CDR3 length: 15 residues. Deletions cut 6 bases from V and 0 bases from J, with 12 bases between. Per germline, CDR1 MNHEY and CDR2 SVGAGI. Written as DNA, the CDR3 is TGTGCCAGCAGCCTGCACGCGGGAGCCAAAAACATTCAGTACTTC. This codes for CASSLHAGAKNIQYF.

The chain combines TRBV6-2 or TRBV6-3 with TRBJ1-1; 8 bases are a match to TRBD1. This CDR3 is built from 16 residues. Germline V lookup: CDR1 MNHEY, CDR2 SVGEGT. Trimming removed 4 bases from V and 1 base from J; junction bases left unmatched: 8. Here the CDR3 reads CASSSTGVRGNTEAFF. CDR3 DNA sequence: TGTGCCAGCAGTTCGACAGGGGTCAGAGGGAACACTGAAGCTTTCTTT.